This T cell receptor beta chain emerged from a study of T cell responses to AZD1222 COVID-19 vaccine. TCRdb's table, derived via immunoSEQ multiplex PCR, lists solely in-frame clones and lacks some. The sample includes around 70,000 clones, 75% to 85% of them seen just once. The CDR3 is 14 amino acids. Trimming cost V 0 bases and J 4 bases, with 10 bases left between them. The germline V gene has CDR1 SGDLS and CDR2 YYNGEE. The input for sequencing was peripheral blood, taken on day 0 of MenACWY control vaccination. This sequence joins TRBV9 and TRBJ1-2; D is perhaps TRBD1 (5 bases). The sequence derives from an adult in good health. This chain's CDR3 is CASSVATGGYGYTF. The CDR3 DNA follows: TGTGCCAGCAGCGTAGCTACGGGGGGCTATGGCTACACCTTC.